The sequence of this T cell receptor beta chain was determined in a study of blood T cell repertoires in COVID-19. The CDR3 is made up of 15 amino acids. Trimming cost V 10 bases and J 2 bases, with 20 bases left between them. Germline CDR1 SGDLS, CDR2 YYNGEE. The data were produced by immunoSEQ multiplex PCR, yet TCRdb's version contains in-frame clones alone and is incomplete. The sample carries about 61,000 clones, 88% recorded once. The rearrangement uses TRBV9 and TRBJ2-3, with a weak D call TRBD2 (6 bases). The sequencing input was peripheral blood. The clonotype was recovered from a woman aged 45-65 years with active or convalescent COVID-19. The CDR3 is CAHGGDRPATDTQYF. CDR3 DNA sequence: TGTGCCCACGGCGGGGACCGCCCGGCCACAGATACGCAGTATTTT.